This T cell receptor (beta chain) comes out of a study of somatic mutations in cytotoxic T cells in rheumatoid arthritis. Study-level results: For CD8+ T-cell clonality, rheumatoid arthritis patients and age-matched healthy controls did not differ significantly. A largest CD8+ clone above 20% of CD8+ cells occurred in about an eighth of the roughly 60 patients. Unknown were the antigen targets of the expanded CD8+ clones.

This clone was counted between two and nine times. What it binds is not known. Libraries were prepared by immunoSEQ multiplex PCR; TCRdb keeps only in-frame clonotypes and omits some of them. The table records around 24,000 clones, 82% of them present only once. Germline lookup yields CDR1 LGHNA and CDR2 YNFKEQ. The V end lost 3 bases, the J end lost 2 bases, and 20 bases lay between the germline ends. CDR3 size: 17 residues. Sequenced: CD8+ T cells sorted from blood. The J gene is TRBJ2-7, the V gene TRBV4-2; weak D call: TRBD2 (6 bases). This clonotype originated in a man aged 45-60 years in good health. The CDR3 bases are TGTGCCAGCAGCCAGGGTGGAGGCGGGGCAACCACCTACGAGCAGTACTTC. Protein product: CASSQGGGGATTYEQYF.